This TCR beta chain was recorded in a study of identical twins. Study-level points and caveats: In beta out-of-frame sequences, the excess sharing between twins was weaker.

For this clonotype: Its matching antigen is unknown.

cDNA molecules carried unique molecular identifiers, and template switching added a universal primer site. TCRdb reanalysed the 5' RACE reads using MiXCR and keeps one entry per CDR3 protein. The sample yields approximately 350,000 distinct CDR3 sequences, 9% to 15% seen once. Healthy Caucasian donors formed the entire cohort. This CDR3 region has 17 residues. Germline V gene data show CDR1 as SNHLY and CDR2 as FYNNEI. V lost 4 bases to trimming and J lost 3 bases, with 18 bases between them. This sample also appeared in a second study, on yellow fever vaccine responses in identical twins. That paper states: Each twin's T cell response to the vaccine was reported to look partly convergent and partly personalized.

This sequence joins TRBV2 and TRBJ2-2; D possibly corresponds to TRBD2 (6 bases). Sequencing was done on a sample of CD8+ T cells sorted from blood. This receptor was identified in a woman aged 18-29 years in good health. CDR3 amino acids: CASSAGWGLSDTGELFF. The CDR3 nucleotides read TGTGCCAGCAGTGCAGGGTGGGGACTTTCGGACACCGGGGAGCTGTTTTTT.